These 27 T cell receptor beta chains came from one sample sequenced in a study of T cell repertoires in cytomegalovirus infection. MiXCR, applied by TCRdb to the reads, yields one record per CDR3 protein. This sample has about 920,000 distinct CDR3 sequences, with approximately 31% found just once. The antigens of these receptors remain unknown. Sequenced material: cultured CD8+ T cells from PBMCs, taken from culture after CMV antigen stimulation. All receptors come from a human donor in good health (CMV status not recorded). Some clones in this sample may be carry-over from other donors' samples.

V gene TRBV19 combines with J gene TRBJ2-3, with D perhaps matching TRBD2 (6 bases). The CDR3 has 15 residues. Trimming stripped 3 bases from V and 6 bases from J, with 16 bases between. Germline lookup yields CDR1 LNHDA and CDR2 SQIVND (reference sequence). CDR3 protein: CASSMGGPPLDTQYF. For the CDR3, the DNA is TGTGCCAGTAGTATGGGGGGTCCCCCCCTCGATACGCAGTATTTT.

The rearrangement links TRBV6-5 to TRBJ1-2; D might be TRBD1 (5 bases). This CDR3 has 13 amino acids. Germline V gene lookup returns CDR1 MNHEY and CDR2 SVGAGI. The V end lost 8 bases, the J end lost 5 bases, and 15 bases lay between the germline ends. The CDR3 DNA follows: TGTGCCAGCGGGGGAGGGCTCCTTTATGGCTACACCTTC. This sequence encodes CASGGGLLYGYTF.

This clonotype was found a few times. The V gene is TRBV7-9, the J gene TRBJ2-5; possibly TRBD1 for D (6 bases). The germline CDR1 and CDR2 sequences are SEHNR and FQNEAQ (reference sequence). This CDR3 spans 15 amino acids. V lost 4 bases to trimming and J lost 5 bases, with 17 bases between them. Here the CDR3 reads CASSSSTGGVETQYF. The CDR3 DNA reads TGTGCCAGCAGCTCCTCGACAGGTGGGGTGGAGACCCAGTACTTC.

V usage is TRBV12-3 or TRBV12-4 and J usage is TRBJ1-1; no reliable D call. This CDR3 is built from 18 residues. Trimming removed 0 bases from V and 2 bases from J, with 19 bases in between. CDR3 nucleotides: TGTGCCAGCAGTTTAGCCTTACATGTGCTGGAGTATAACACTGAAGCTTTCTTT. Residues: CASSLALHVLEYNTEAFF.

This clonotype appeared once. This chain uses TRBV7-2 with TRBJ2-3, with 9 positions matching TRBD2. This CDR3 is 17 amino acids long. Germline loops: CDR1 SGHTA, CDR2 FQGNSA. Trimming took 5 bases from V and 2 from J; bases not matched to a gene: 11. The CDR3 spells CASSPLEREDPTDTQYF. The CDR3 DNA reads as TGTGCCAGCAGCCCTCTCGAGCGGGAGGACCCCACAGATACGCAGTATTTT.

At least ten counts were recorded for this clonotype. The V and J genes are TRBV7-6 and TRBJ2-1; TRBD1 matches at 10 bases. Trimming at V came to 2 bases and at J to 6 bases, leaving 7 bases not matched to a gene. CDR3 length: 16 amino acids. Germline V gene lookup returns CDR1 SGHVS and CDR2 FNYEAQ. The CDR3 region is CASSLPGQGNLNEQFF. CDR3 bases: TGTGCCAGCAGCTTACCGGGACAGGGGAATCTCAATGAGCAGTTCTTC.

This clonotype was detected a few times. The J gene is TRBJ2-2, the V gene TRBV6-1; D is ambiguous. The CDR3 sequence is 18 residues long. Germline CDR1 is MNHNS and CDR2 is SASEGT. The V end lost 3 bases, the J end lost 1 base, and 18 bases lay between the germline ends. CDR3 in amino acids: CASSEDGLAAENTGELFF. The CDR3 bases are TGTGCCAGCAGTGAGGATGGCCTGGCGGCGGAGAACACCGGGGAGCTGTTTTTT.

The chain uses TRBV9 and TRBJ2-3; D tentatively fits TRBD1 or TRBD2 (6 bases each). V was shortened by 0 bases and J by 7 bases, with 18 bases between the two germline ends. The CDR3 has 16 amino acids. Germline values: CDR1 SGDLS, CDR2 YYNGEE. The CDR3 here is CASSVGGGTLVYTQYF. CDR3 bases: TGTGCCAGCAGCGTAGGAGGGGGGACCCTCGTGTATACGCAGTATTTT.

This chain uses TRBV9 with TRBJ2-2, with D unclear. Trimming pared 7 bases from V and 6 bases from J, leaving 7 bases between. CDR3 length: 11 residues. Germline V gene sequence: CDR1 SGDLS, CDR2 YYNGEE. This CDR3 is CASGGPGELFF. CDR3 bases: TGTGCCAGCGGCGGCCCCGGGGAGCTGTTTTTT.

This clonotype occurred many times. The V call is TRBV7-2, the J call TRBJ2-1, with 8 bases lining up with TRBD2. The CDR3 sequence is 18 residues long. V gave up 2 bases and J gave up 8 bases; unmatched junction bases: 17. Germline CDR1 SGHTA, CDR2 FQGNSA. The CDR3 nucleotides are TGTGCCAGCAGCTTATATCACCTGATGGCGGGGGGACTCGATGAGCAGTTCTTC. Protein product: CASSLYHLMAGGLDEQFF. The whole variable domain, remainder taken from reference TRBV7-2 and TRBJ2-1, is GAGVSQSPSNKVTEKGKDVELRCDPISGHTALYWYRQSLGQGLEFLIYFQGNSAPDKSGLPSDRFSAERTGGSVSTLTIQRTQQEDSAVYLCASSLYHLMAGGLDEQFFGPGTRLTVL.

This clonotype was recorded a few times. The chain carries TRBV7-9 and TRBJ2-5, with TRBD2 identical over 7 bases. The CDR3 length is 15 residues. The J segment lost 0 bases and the V segment lost 5 bases, leaving 6 bases of the junction unmatched. Per the germline V gene, CDR1 is SEHNR and CDR2 is FQNEAQ (reference sequence). CDR3 DNA: TGTGCCAGCAGCCTCGGGACTACCTACCAAGAGACCCAGTACTTC. Protein sequence: CASSLGTTYQETQYF.

The V and J genes are TRBV5-1 and TRBJ2-5, with 8 bases that match TRBD2. V was clipped by 0 bases and J by 3 bases; unmatched bases: 7. The CDR3 is 16 residues long. CDR1 is SGHRS and CDR2 is YFSETQ in the germline V gene. In DNA, the CDR3 is TGCGCCAGCAGCTTGGGAGGGACTAGATCTAAAGAGACCCAGTACTTC. It yields the protein CASSLGGTRSKETQYF. Full variable domain (remainder filled in from reference TRBV5-1 and TRBJ2-5): KAGVTQTPRYLIKTRGQQVTLSCSPISGHRSVSWYQQTPGQGLQFLFEYFSETQRNKGNFPGRFSGRQFSNSRSEMNVSTLELGDSALYLCASSLGGTRSKETQYFGPGTRLLVL.

This clonotype was found a few times. The chain couples TRBV27 to TRBJ2-3; 9 bases fit TRBD2. V lost 8 bases and J lost 4; bases outside the gene matches: 16. The CDR3 consists of 17 residues. CDR1 and CDR2 from the germline V gene are MNHEY and SMNVEV (reference sequence). The chain's CDR3 is CASRPGALGLAPDTQYF. As DNA, the CDR3 is TGTGCCAGCCGCCCGGGGGCCTTGGGACTAGCCCCAGATACGCAGTATTTT.

This clonotype showed up just a few times. The chain is built from TRBV11-2 and TRBJ2-2, with TRBD1 identical over 7 bases. J lost 0 bases, V lost 9 bases, and 10 bases had no gene match. The CDR3 is made up of 16 amino acids. Germline CDR1 is SGHAT and CDR2 is FQNNGV. CDR3 region: CASNDRQGTNTGELFF. The CDR3 coding sequence is TGTGCCAGTAACGACCGACAGGGAACGAACACCGGGGAGCTGTTTTTT. The entire variable domain, with the rest obtained from reference TRBV11-2 and TRBJ2-2, is as follows: EAGVAQSPRYKIIEKRQSVAFWCNPISGHATLYWYQQILGQGPKLLIQFQNNGVVDDSQLPKDRFSAERLKGVDSTLKIQPAKLEDSAVYLCASNDRQGTNTGELFFGEGSRLTVL.

This clonotype was recorded at least ten times. This chain uses TRBV7-8 with TRBJ2-7, with D possibly matching TRBD1 (6 bases). The CDR3 is 16 amino acids. V was cut by 2 bases and J by 1 base, with 15 bases left in between. Germline V gene data show CDR1 as SGHVS and CDR2 as FQNEAQ. CDR3 in amino acids: CASSLPRDTPSYEQYF. CDR3 sequence (DNA): TGTGCCAGCAGCTTACCTCGGGACACACCGTCCTACGAGCAGTACTTC.

This chain joins TRBV29-1 and TRBJ1-2, with TRBD1 identical over 7 bases. With 8 bases clipped from V and 4 bases from J, the junction kept 13 bases outside the gene matches. CDR3 length equals 14 residues. Looked up from germline, CDR1 is SQVTM and CDR2 is ANQGSEA. CDR3 region: CSSRQGDGGYGYTF. The CDR3 DNA is TGCAGCTCGCGGCAGGGGGACGGCGGCTATGGCTACACCTTC. The whole variable domain, filled in from reference TRBV29-1 and TRBJ1-2, reads SAVISQKPSRDICQRGTSLTIQCQVDSQVTMMFWYRQQPGQSLTLIATANQGSEATYESGFVIDKFPISRPNLTFSTLTVSNMSPEDSSIYLCSSRQGDGGYGYTFGSGTRLTVV.

V and J are TRBV28 and TRBJ2-7, with TRBD2 matching over 13 bases. Trimming removed 3 bases from V and 4 bases from J; junction bases left unmatched: 3. The CDR3 is 15 residues long. Germline V gene data show CDR1 as MDHEN and CDR2 as SYDVKM. CDR3 protein: CASSFRLAGGYEQYV. CDR3 nucleotides: TGTGCCAGCAGTTTCCGACTAGCGGGGGGATACGAGCAGTACGTC.

The chain employs TRBV27 and TRBJ2-1; TRBD2 agrees at 8 bases. Trimming took 6 bases from V and 3 from J; bases not matched to a gene: 4. The CDR3 spans 14 residues. Germline V lookup: CDR1 MNHEY, CDR2 SMNVEV (reference sequence). The CDR3 is CASRREGFYNEQFF. In DNA, the CDR3 is TGTGCCAGCAGACGGGAGGGCTTCTACAATGAGCAGTTCTTC.

V gene TRBV27 combines with J gene TRBJ2-5; D possibly corresponds to TRBD1 (6 bases). Per germline, CDR1 MNHEY and CDR2 SMNVEV (reference sequence). With 3 bases removed from V and 1 base from J, the gap between germline ends came to 15 bases. The CDR3 is 16 residues long. The CDR3 loop is CASSFGVDRGQETQYF. Here the CDR3 DNA reads TGTGCCAGCAGTTTCGGTGTGGACAGAGGCCAAGAGACCCAGTACTTC.

The rearrangement joins TRBV6-5 to TRBJ2-3, with TRBD2 identical over 8 bases. The CDR3 spans 18 residues. The V segment lost 7 bases and the J segment 6 bases; nucleotides outside the gene matches: 21. In germline, CDR1 is MNHEY, CDR2 SVGAGI. In DNA, the CDR3 is TGTGCCAGCAAACCTGGGGTAGCGGGGCTCCTTCCTGGGGATACGCAGTATTTT. It is translated as CASKPGVAGLLPGDTQYF.

This clonotype showed up many times. The J gene is TRBJ1-5, the V gene TRBV5-5; D gene uncertain. CDR1 is SGHKS, CDR2 YYEKEE, per germline (reference sequence). This CDR3 contains 15 residues. V dropped 2 bases and J dropped 0 bases, with 9 bases sitting between them. The CDR3 loop is CASSLEGNSNQPQHF. DNA for the CDR3: TGTGCCAGCAGCTTAGAAGGGAATAGCAATCAGCCCCAGCATTTT.

The chain has TRBV6-6 and TRBJ2-7, with 7 bases identical to TRBD2. This CDR3 region has 17 residues. Germline lookup yields CDR1 MNHNY and CDR2 SVGAGI (reference sequence). The V gene end was trimmed by 0 bases and the J gene end by 2 bases; junction bases not matched to a gene: 10. Here the CDR3 reads CASSYSRGTSDAYEQYF. Written as DNA, the CDR3 is TGTGCCAGCAGTTACTCGAGGGGCACTAGCGACGCCTACGAGCAGTACTTC.

This clonotype was seen only a few times. The V call is TRBV4-3, the J call TRBJ2-3, with D hard to call. V lost 3 bases and J 1 base, leaving 8 bases between the germline ends. The CDR3 is 14 residues long. The germline gives CDR1 LGHNA, CDR2 YSLEER. The CDR3 reads CASSHNLGTDTQYF. The DNA for the CDR3 is TGCGCCAGCAGCCACAACCTAGGCACAGATACGCAGTATTTT.

This sequence joins TRBV6-5 and TRBJ1-1; D possibly corresponds to TRBD1 (6 bases). The CDR3 consists of 17 residues. Germline V lookup: CDR1 MNHEY, CDR2 SVGAGI. Between the trimmed V and J ends, which lost 2 bases and 4 bases, there was a span of 20 bases. The CDR3 sequence is CASSYQRNTGKGTEAFF. The CDR3 DNA follows: TGTGCCAGCAGTTACCAGAGAAATACAGGGAAGGGCACTGAAGCTTTCTTT.

In the case of this clonotype: This may be a read error: a much more frequent sequence differs by one nucleotide. The gene calls are TRBV7-6 and TRBJ1-1; maybe TRBD1 (5 bases). CDR3 length: 19 amino acids. CDR1 is SGHVS and CDR2 is FNYEAQ in the germline V gene. Trimming cost V 0 bases and J 0 bases, with 20 bases left between them. The CDR3: CASSLATVEGADMNTEAFF. CDR3 in DNA: TGTGCCAGCAGCTTAGCGACGGTTGAAGGGGCCGACATGAACACTGAAGCTTTCTTT.

CDR3 sequence: CASSELDRGGETQYF. In DNA, the CDR3 is TGTGCCAGCAGTGAATTGGACAGGGGTGGTGAGACCCAGTACTTC. The chain is built from TRBV2 and TRBJ2-5; 9 bases agree with TRBD1. The CDR3 sequence is 15 residues long. Germline V lookup: CDR1 SNHLY, CDR2 FYNNEI. The junction had 6 bases not matched to a gene; V was cut back by 2 bases and J by 5 bases.

J is TRBJ2-6 and V is TRBV14, with a possible D match to TRBD1 (6 bases). V lost 1 base and J lost 0, with 16 bases in between. The CDR3 is 19 residues long. Germline V gene lookup returns CDR1 SGHDN and CDR2 FVKESK. CDR3 sequence reads: CASSQGFRTVDSGANVLTF. DNA of the CDR3: TGTGCCAGCAGCCAAGGGTTTCGGACAGTGGACTCTGGGGCCAACGTCCTGACTTTC.